A single T cell receptor (beta chain) is shown here with its context. The record originates from a study of blood T cell repertoires in COVID-19. Overall study: Samples representing acute and convalescent COVID-19 were sourced from the United States, Italy and Spain.

The germline V gene encodes CDR1 KGHSH and CDR2 LQKENI. The V and J ends lost 4 bases and 4 bases, in that order; junction bases with no gene match: 6. The CDR3 contains 15 residues. Authors' methods: The assay estimated nucleated cells by amplifying reference gene primers. Profiling relied on immunoSEQ multiplex PCR, and the TCRdb table lists in-frame clones only, not all of them. D and trimming were read from the DNA, whereas the V and J calls and clone size are those reported in that table. The sample carries around 79,000 clones, roughly 90% recorded once. The TCR originated in a man in his 70s with active or convalescent COVID-19. The rearrangement links TRBV18 to TRBJ2-2, with TRBD1 identical over 7 bases. The material sequenced was peripheral blood. Here the CDR3 DNA reads TGTGCCAGCTCACGGGACAGTATTCTCACCGGGGAGCTGTTTTTT. Translating it yields CASSRDSILTGELFF.